This T cell receptor beta chain comes out of a study of T cell responses to AZD1222 COVID-19 vaccine. General observations from the study: It should be noted that donors were predominantly white British and more often female, and clonal diversity was possibly underestimated. The study reported that nearly half of spike-specific TCRs target unmutated variant regions.

Measured with immunoSEQ multiplex PCR; TCRdb has only the in-frame clones, and not every one. The data hold hundreds of thousands of clones, with approximately 94% observed a single time. CDR3 size: 13 residues. Germline lookup yields CDR1 MDHEN and CDR2 SYDVKM. The ends were cut back, 1 base at V and 9 bases at J, with 9 bases in the middle. This clone was observed a few times. No antigen is known for it. The sequencing used peripheral blood, collected on day 0 of MenACWY control vaccination. The receptor's source is an adult in good health. The chain couples TRBV28 to TRBJ2-2; D gene ambiguous. CDR3 loop: CASSLSTWRELFF. CDR3 nucleotide sequence: TGTGCCAGCAGTTTATCTACCTGGAGGGAGCTGTTTTTT.